These T cell receptor beta chains were read from a single sample in a study of blood T cells in healthy people across ages. MiXCR, applied by TCRdb to the 5' RACE reads, yields one record per CDR3 protein. The sample consists of about 720,000 distinct CDR3 sequences, about 24% of them appearing once. Input material: blood. The receptor source for this set is a man between 70 and 80 years old in good health. Both conserved end residues are part of each CDR3. A D gene is named only where the DNA matches it firmly. Only part of the rows carry a size: once, few, many, or a class if the clone is expanded.

CASSPGLAGGLFEQFF TGTGCCAGCTCACCGGGACTAGCGGGAGGATTATTTGAGCAGTTCTTC TRBD2 NA TRBJ2-1 TRBV18
CASSYSILAGGPTDTQYF TGTGCCAGCAGTTACTCGATCTTAGCGGGGGGGCCAACAGATACGCAGTATTTT TRBD2 NA TRBJ2-3 TRBV6-6
CASRGARTGGYTF TGTGCCAGCAGGGGGGCCCGCACTGGGGGCTACACCTTC NA NA TRBJ1-2 TRBV27
CSVGGTSVTDTQYF TGCAGCGTGGGCGGGACAAGCGTTACAGATACGCAGTATTTT NA few TRBJ2-3 TRBV29-1
CASRTGQAGGTDTQYF TGCGCCAGCAGAACCGGTCAAGCGGGAGGCACAGATACGCAGTATTTT TRBD2 few TRBJ2-3 TRBV5-1
CSVVGGSGNTIYF TGCAGCGTTGTAGGGGGCTCTGGAAACACCATATATTTT NA many TRBJ1-3 TRBV29-1
CASRQQGSGEKLFF TGTGCCAGCAGACAACAGGGGTCCGGCGAAAAACTGTTTTTT TRBD1 few TRBJ1-4 TRBV6-5
CSGRGPGNSGNTIYF TGCAGCGGGCGGGGACCAGGAAACTCTGGAAACACCATATATTTT NA NA TRBJ1-3 TRBV29-1
CASSQELASYERYF TGCGCCAGCAGCCAGGAACTAGCCTCCTACGAGCGGTACTTC NA few TRBJ2-5 TRBV4-1
CSVNPPQGYNEQFF TGCAGTGTCAACCCCCCCCAGGGATACAATGAGCAGTTCTTC NA many TRBJ2-1 TRBV20-1
CASSFRHRNEKLFF TGTGCCAGCAGTTTTAGACACCGTAATGAAAAACTGTTTTTT NA NA TRBJ1-4 TRBV27
CASSPRLEWVGNYEQYF TGTGCCAGCAGCCCCCGACTAGAATGGGTAGGGAACTACGAGCAGTACTTC NA NA TRBJ2-7 TRBV7-9
CASILRTGNSPLHF TGTGCCAGCATCCTACGGACAGGGAATTCACCCCTCCACTTT TRBD1 few TRBJ1-6 TRBV28
CATSDWTSGTSTDTQYF TGTGCCACCAGTGATTGGACTAGCGGGACTAGCACAGATACGCAGTATTTT TRBD2 NA TRBJ2-3 TRBV24-1
CASSQARQGSYTGELFF TGCGCCAGCAGCCAAGCACGCCAAGGGTCGTACACCGGGGAGCTGTTTTTT NA NA TRBJ2-2 TRBV4-3
CASSQEGRYNEQFF TGTGCCAGCAGCCAAGAAGGGAGGTACAATGAGCAGTTCTTC NA few TRBJ2-1 TRBV3-1